Below, 9 T cell receptor beta chains from the same sample are listed, as sequenced in a study of T cells expressing NK-cell markers. TCRdb processed the 5' RACE reads again and assigns one entry to each CDR3 protein, with no DNA. The repertoire shows under 500,000 distinct CDR3 sequences; the top ten hold 7.3%. Sequenced material: blood T cells: a sorted CD56 or NKG2C T cell subset, CD4+ or CD8+ T cells, or bulk PBMC T cells (not recorded which). Every receptor here comes from a woman between 18 and 75 years old in good health.

This chain joins TRBV5-1 and TRBJ1-4; lacking DNA, the TRBD1 call made by TCRdb goes unchecked. This CDR3 spans 15 amino acids. Germline CDR1 SGHRS, CDR2 YFSETQ. Here the CDR3 reads CASTQGRGTNEKLFF.

The chain employs TRBV7-2 and TRBJ2-3; TCRdb outputs TRBD2, but without DNA this stays unchecked. This CDR3 comprises 15 residues. Germline V gene sequence: CDR1 SGHTA, CDR2 FQGNSA. The CDR3 sequence: CASSPDWASGRRPYF.

The V and J genes are TRBV12-3 or TRBV12-4 and TRBJ1-4. The CDR3 sequence is 13 residues long. CDR3 protein: CASQFTSAEKLFF.

This chain uses TRBV29-1 with TRBJ2-3; TCRdb reports TRBD1, a call that lacks DNA to check it against. This CDR3 spans 14 amino acids. CDR1 SQVTM and CDR2 ANQGSEA come from the germline V gene. The CDR3 region is CSVPGTASKNTQYF.

This rearrangement joins TRBV18 to TRBJ2-7; TCRdb names TRBD1, which stays unverified in the absence of DNA. This CDR3 has 15 amino acids. The germline V gene has CDR1 KGHSH and CDR2 LQKENI. CDR3 loop: CASSPGQRTPYEQYF.

The V gene is TRBV9, the J gene TRBJ2-7; TCRdb's D call, TRBD2, is unchecked because there is no DNA. The germline gives CDR1 SGDLS, CDR2 YYNGEE. CDR3 size: 15 residues. CDR3 region: CASSPWTSGNYEQYF.

J is TRBJ1-4 and V is TRBV4-1; TCRdb's D gene call, TRBD1, goes unchecked for lack of DNA. CDR1 MGHRA and CDR2 YSYEKL come from the germline V gene. The CDR3 has 15 residues. CDR3: CASSRTGTGVEKLFF.

V gene TRBV11-2 combines with J gene TRBJ2-5; TCRdb names TRBD2, which stays unverified in the absence of DNA. Germline CDR1 SGHAT, CDR2 FQNNGV. CDR3 length: 15 amino acids. The CDR3 region is CASRTGGGALETQYF.

This chain's CDR3 is CAWDASNTGELFF. The rearrangement links TRBV30 to TRBJ2-2. The CDR3 contains 13 residues. Germline V gene sequence: CDR1 GTSNPN, CDR2 SVGIG (reference sequence).